This entry concerns a single TCR beta chain. This clone was recorded a few times. It lacks a known antigen. Base qualities are missing; no much larger clone stands one base away. The immunoSEQ Assay, a bias-controlled multiplex PCR, was used to amplify TCRbeta CDR3 regions from genomic DNA. The authors' pipeline ran thus. The number of nucleated cells in each sample was estimated by amplification of reference gene primers within the assay. To quantify the absolute abundance of each unique TCRbeta CDR3 rearrangement, sequence reads were collapsed and filtered. Productive Simpson clonality was computed per sample as the square root of Simpson's diversity index over productive rearrangements. Sourced from immuneACCESS, this table was stored by TCRdb with only in-frame sequences that have V and J called. A share of the clones is absent; for the studies checked, an unresolved V gene accounts for under half, and the remainder has no known explanation. V and J calls and clone size follow that table, whereas D and trimming were derived from the DNA. This sample lists about 480,000 clones; 87% were detected once. About 2.1% of the sample rests with the top ten.

The record originates from a study of blood T cell repertoires in COVID-19 (dated by TCRdb to 2020 to 2022). About the study as a whole: Samples from collaborators originated in the United States, Italy and Spain and spanned both the acute and convalescent phases of COVID-19. The material from the prospective study consisted of cDNA or gDNA derived from T cells, B-cell-depleted T cells, or PBMCs. Subjects who had been exposed to COVID-19, were actively infected with it, or had recovered from it provided the deeply sampled blood TCRbeta repertoires that made up the dataset. The repertoires were released in a freely available public database meant as a resource for research on the immune response to SARS-CoV-2. The samples were drawn from two sources: the first 160 participants of the ongoing ImmuneRACE study, and 1,000 to 1,500 subjects contributed by 6 global collaborators. Sample metadata almost always included a de-identified subject ID, COVID-19 status, age in years and sex. Where available, HLA class I and class II types were taken from metadata supplied by the sample provider and were not determined by assay-based typing.

The study at large found these results: The amount of clinical and demographic metadata varied by source and participant and was provided uncurated.

Participants in the prospective study were enrolled through a virtual design, were aged roughly 18 to 90 years, and lived in 20 to 30 United States geographic areas. Cohort assignment in the prospective study relied on participant-reported clinical history from a screening survey and a study questionnaire. Each participant in the prospective study had whole blood, serum and a nasopharyngeal or oropharyngeal swab collected by mobile phlebotomists. Additional blood draws and questionnaires over a 2-month period could optionally be provided by prospective study participants. Prospective study blood samples were shipped either frozen or at room temperature before DNA extraction. The germline V gene (reference sequence) yields LGHDT for CDR1 and YNNKEL for CDR2. The junction carries 15 bases between V and J, which are trimmed by 11 bases and 2 bases respectively. The CDR3 runs 13 amino acids, cysteine and phenylalanine included. The only DNA kept is the CDR3, 39 bases in frame from the first base.

The V gene is TRBV3-1 (or the pseudogene TRBV3-2) and the J gene is TRBJ1-1, with no confident D gene call. The TCR comes from a woman aged 18 to 35 with acute COVID-19. Sequenced: PBMCs or T cells enriched from blood (not recorded which). The CDR3 protein: CAVRLGSNTEAFF. The sequenced DNA: TGTGCCGTCCGGCTGGGGAGTAACACTGAAGCTTTCTTT.